This T cell receptor (beta chain) was sequenced for a study of shared clonotypes between healthy human individuals. Assay used: immunoSEQ multiplex PCR; TCRdb lists only in-frame clones, some missing. Of roughly 1.4 million clones detected, 98% to 99% appear once; the ten largest clones hold approximately 0.38%. Note on this clone: Its antigen is unknown.

Trimming took off 10 bases at V and 0 bases at J, with 22 bases between the two ends. CDR1 and CDR2 from the germline V gene are SNHLY and FYNNEI. The length of the CDR3 is 17 residues. Findings and caveats of the study: Non-shared clonotypes had lower generation probabilities than clonotypes shared by all four sorted-subset donors.

The rearrangement uses TRBV2 and TRBJ2-1; perhaps TRBD2 as D (5 bases). The specimen was naive CD4+ T cells sorted from blood. Subset described: CD45RA+ positively selected. This TCR came from a man aged 25-45 years in good health. The CDR3 protein is CATGEGKSASSYNEQFF. The CDR3 DNA is TGTGCCACCGGGGAAGGGAAGTCGGCAAGCTCCTACAATGAGCAGTTCTTC.